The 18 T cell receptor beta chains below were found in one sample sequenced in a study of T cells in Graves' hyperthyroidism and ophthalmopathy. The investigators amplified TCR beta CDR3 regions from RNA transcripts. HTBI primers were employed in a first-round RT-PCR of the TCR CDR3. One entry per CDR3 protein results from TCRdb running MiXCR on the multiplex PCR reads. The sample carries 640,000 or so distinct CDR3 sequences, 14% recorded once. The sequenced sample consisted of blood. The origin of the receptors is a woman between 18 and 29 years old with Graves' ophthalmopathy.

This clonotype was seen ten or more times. The CDR3 coding sequence is TGCAGTGCTAGGGGAAAAAGGGAGAGTGATATCCTCTACGAGCAGTACTTC. This translates into CSARGKRESDILYEQYF. The rearrangement uses TRBV20-1 and TRBJ2-7; TRBD2 is a possible D gene (5 bases). CDR1 and CDR2 (germline): DFQATT, SNEGSKA (reference sequence). The CDR3 consists of 17 residues. The germline V and J ends were trimmed by 3 bases and 3 bases, with 24 bases remaining between them.

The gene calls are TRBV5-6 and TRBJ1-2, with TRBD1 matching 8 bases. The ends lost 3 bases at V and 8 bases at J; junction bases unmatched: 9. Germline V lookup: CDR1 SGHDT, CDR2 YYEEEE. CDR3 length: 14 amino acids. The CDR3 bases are TGTGCCAGCAGCTCGGACAGGGAGTTTTGGGGCTACACCTTC. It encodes CASSSDREFWGYTF.

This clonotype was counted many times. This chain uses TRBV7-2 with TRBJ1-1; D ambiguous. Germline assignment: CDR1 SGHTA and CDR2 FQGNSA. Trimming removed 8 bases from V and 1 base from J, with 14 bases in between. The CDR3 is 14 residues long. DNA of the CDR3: TGTGCCAGCCCCGAATTACAACGGAACACTGAAGCTTTCTTT. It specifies CASPELQRNTEAFF.

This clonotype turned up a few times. For the CDR3, the DNA is TGCAGCGTTCAGCGGGAGGTTGATGAGCAGTTCTTC. It yields the protein CSVQREVDEQFF. The chain carries TRBV29-1 and TRBJ2-1; 9 positions agree with TRBD2. Germline V gives CDR1 SQVTM, CDR2 ANQGSEA. CDR3 length: 12 amino acids. V dropped 5 bases and J dropped 8; count of bases not matched to a gene: 4.

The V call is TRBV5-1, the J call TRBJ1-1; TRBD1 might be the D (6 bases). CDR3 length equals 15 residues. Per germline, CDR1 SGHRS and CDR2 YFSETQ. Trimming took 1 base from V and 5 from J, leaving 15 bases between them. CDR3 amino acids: CASSLRQGLRTEAFF. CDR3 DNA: TGCGCCAGCAGCTTGCGCCAGGGGCTGAGGACTGAAGCTTTCTTT. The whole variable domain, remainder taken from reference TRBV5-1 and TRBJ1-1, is KAGVTQTPRYLIKTRGQQVTLSCSPISGHRSVSWYQQTPGQGLQFLFEYFSETQRNKGNFPGRFSGRQFSNSRSEMNVSTLELGDSALYLCASSLRQGLRTEAFFGQGTRLTVV.

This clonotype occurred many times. The CDR3 coding sequence is TGTGCCAGCTCACCGGGACTAGCCTACAATGAGCAGTTCTTC. Its translation is CASSPGLAYNEQFF. The chain recombines TRBV18 with TRBJ2-1, with 8 bases fitting TRBD2. Germline V gene data show CDR1 as KGHSH and CDR2 as LQKENI. The CDR3 has 14 amino acids. Germline trimming cut 3 bases from V and 2 bases from J; bases unmatched to any gene: 0.

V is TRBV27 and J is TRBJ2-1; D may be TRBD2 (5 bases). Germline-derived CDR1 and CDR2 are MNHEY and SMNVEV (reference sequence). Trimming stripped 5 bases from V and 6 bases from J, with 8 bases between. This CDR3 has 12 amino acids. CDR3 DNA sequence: TGTGCCAGCAGTCCGCGGGCCAATGAGCAGTTCTTC. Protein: CASSPRANEQFF.

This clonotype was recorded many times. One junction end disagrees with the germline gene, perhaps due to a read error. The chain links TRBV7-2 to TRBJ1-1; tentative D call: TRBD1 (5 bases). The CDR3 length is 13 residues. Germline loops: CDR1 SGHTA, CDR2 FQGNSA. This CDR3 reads CASSLGTNTEAFF. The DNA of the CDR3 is TGTGCCAGCAGTTTAGGGACGAACACTGAAGCTTTCTTT. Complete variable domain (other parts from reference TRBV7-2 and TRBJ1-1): GAGVSQSPSNKVTEKGKDVELRCDPISGHTALYWYRQSLGQGLEFLIYFQGNSAPDKSGLPSDRFSAERTGGSVSTLTIQRTQQEDSAVYLCASSLGTNTEAFFGQGTRLTVV.

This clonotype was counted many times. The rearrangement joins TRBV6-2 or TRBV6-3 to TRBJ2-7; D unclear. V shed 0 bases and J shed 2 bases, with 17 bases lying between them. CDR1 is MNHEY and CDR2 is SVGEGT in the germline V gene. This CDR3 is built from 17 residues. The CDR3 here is CASSYSLGKGTTYEQYF. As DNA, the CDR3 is TGTGCCAGCAGTTACTCGCTTGGAAAGGGTACCACCTACGAGCAGTACTTC.

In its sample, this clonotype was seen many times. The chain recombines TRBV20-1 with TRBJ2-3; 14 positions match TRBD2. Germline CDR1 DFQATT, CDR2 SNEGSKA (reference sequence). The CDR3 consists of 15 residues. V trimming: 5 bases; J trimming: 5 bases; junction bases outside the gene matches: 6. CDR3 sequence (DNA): TGCAGTGCTTGGGGACTAGCGGGAGCGGGAGATACGCAGTATTTT. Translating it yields CSAWGLAGAGDTQYF.

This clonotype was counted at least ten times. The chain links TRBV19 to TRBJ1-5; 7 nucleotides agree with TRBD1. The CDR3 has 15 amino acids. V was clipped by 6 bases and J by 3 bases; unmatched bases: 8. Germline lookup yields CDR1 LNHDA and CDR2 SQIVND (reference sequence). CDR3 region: CASRKTDRVNQPQHF. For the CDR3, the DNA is TGTGCCAGTAGGAAAACCGACAGGGTCAATCAGCCCCAGCATTTT.

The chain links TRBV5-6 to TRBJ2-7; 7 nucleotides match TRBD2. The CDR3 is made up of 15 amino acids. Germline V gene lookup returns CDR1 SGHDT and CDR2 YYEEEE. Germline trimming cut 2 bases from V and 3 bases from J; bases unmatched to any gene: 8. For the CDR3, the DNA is TGTGCCAGCAGCTTTTTTAGCGGGTACAGCTACGAGCAGTACTTC. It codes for CASSFFSGYSYEQYF.

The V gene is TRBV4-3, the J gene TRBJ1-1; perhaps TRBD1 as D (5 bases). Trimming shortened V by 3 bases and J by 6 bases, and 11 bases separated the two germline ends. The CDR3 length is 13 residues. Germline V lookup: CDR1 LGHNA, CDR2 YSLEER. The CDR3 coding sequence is TGCGCCAGCAGCCAGGGCAGGGCCGCTGAAGCTTTCTTT. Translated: CASSQGRAAEAFF.

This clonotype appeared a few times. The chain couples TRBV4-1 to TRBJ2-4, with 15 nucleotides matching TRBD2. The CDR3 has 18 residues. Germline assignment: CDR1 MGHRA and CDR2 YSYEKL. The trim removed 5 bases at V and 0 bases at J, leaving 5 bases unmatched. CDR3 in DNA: TGCGCCAGCAGCAAGGGACTAGCGGGAGGTGTAGCCAAAAACATTCAGTACTTC. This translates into CASSKGLAGGVAKNIQYF.

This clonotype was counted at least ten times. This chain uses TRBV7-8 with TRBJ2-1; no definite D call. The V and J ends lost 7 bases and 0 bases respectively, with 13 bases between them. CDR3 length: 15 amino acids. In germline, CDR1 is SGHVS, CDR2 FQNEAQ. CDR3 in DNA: TGTGCCAGCACCTATGGGCGGAGCTCCTACAATGAGCAGTTCTTC. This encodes CASTYGRSSYNEQFF.

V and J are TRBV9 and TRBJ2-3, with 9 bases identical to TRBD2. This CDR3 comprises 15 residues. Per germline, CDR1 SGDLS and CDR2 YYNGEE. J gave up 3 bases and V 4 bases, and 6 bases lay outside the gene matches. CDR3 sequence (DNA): TGTGCCAGCAGCATGAGCGGGAGGCTAACAGATACGCAGTATTTT. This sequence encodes CASSMSGRLTDTQYF.

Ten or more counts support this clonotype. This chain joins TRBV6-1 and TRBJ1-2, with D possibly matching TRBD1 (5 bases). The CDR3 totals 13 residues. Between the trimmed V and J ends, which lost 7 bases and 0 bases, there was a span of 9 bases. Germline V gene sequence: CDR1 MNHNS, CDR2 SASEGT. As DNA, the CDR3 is TGTGCCAGCATGGCAGGGTCTAACTATGGCTACACCTTC. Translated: CASMAGSNYGYTF.

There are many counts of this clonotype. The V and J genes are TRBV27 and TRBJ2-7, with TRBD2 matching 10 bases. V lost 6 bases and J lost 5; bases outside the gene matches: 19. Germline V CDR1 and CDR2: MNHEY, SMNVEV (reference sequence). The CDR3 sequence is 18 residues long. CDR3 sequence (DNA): TGTGCCAGCAGAACCCTTTGGGGTGGGACTAGCGTAGCGGACGAGCAGTACTTC. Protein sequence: CASRTLWGGTSVADEQYF.